Below are 5 T cell receptor beta chains sequenced from a single sample in a study of T-cell memory formation after mild COVID-19. Via MiXCR, TCRdb re-called the 5' RACE reads, giving one row per CDR3 protein. The data hold a few hundred thousand distinct CDR3 sequences, with around a sixth observed a single time. Sequenced material: PBMCs or a T cell subset sorted from them (not recorded which). These receptors all come from a man younger than 30 who had mild COVID-19 (a few samples of this study predate the infection). Cell type and time point are not known.

The chain links TRBV29-1 to TRBJ1-4; tentative D call: TRBD1 (5 bases). With 1 base removed from V and 1 base from J, the gap between germline ends came to 10 bases. The length of the CDR3 is 15 residues. Germline CDR1 and CDR2: SQVTM and ANQGSEA. CDR3 DNA sequence: TGCAGCGTTGAAGTCGGAAGGGGAACTAATGAAAAACTGTTTTTT. It yields the protein CSVEVGRGTNEKLFF.

The gene calls are TRBV7-3 and TRBJ2-3; either TRBD1 or TRBD2 may supply D (5 bases each). CDR1 and CDR2 from the germline V gene are SGHTA and FQGTGA. The length of the CDR3 is 15 residues. The V gene lost 6 bases and the J gene lost 4 bases, with 17 bases spanning the gap. The CDR3 sequence is CASSLTVRGSDTQYF. Written as DNA, the CDR3 is TGTGCCAGCAGTTTGACAGTCCGGGGTTCAGATACGCAGTATTTT. Using reference TRBV7-3 and TRBJ2-3 for the parts outside the CDR3, the full variable domain is GAGVSQTPSNKVTEKGKYVELRCDPISGHTALYWYRQSLGQGPEFLIYFQGTGAADDSGLPNDRFFAVRPEGSVSTLKIQRTERGDSAVYLCASSLTVRGSDTQYFGPGTRLTVL.

The rearrangement joins TRBV21-1 to TRBJ1-6; TRBD1 was called by the table and not checked on the DNA. TRBV21-1 is a pseudogene locus. This CDR3 has 11 amino acids. As DNA, the CDR3 is TGTGAACAGGGGGATAATTCACCCCTCCACTTT. Translated, it gives CEQGDNSPLHF.

This clonotype was detected once. The chain has TRBV6-2 or TRBV6-3 and TRBJ2-7; 9 bases map to TRBD2. The CDR3 is 16 residues long. V shed 0 bases, J shed 3 bases, and the junction held 6 bases outside the gene matches. Germline values: CDR1 MNHEY, CDR2 SVGEGT. CDR3 coding DNA: TGTGCCAGCAGTTACTCACGGCTAGCGGGGTTCTACGAGCAGTACGTC. Amino acid sequence: CASSYSRLAGFYEQYV.

The chain uses TRBV25-1 and TRBJ2-3; D not resolved. Trimming left V 3 bases short and J 4 bases short, with 14 bases between. The CDR3 covers 15 residues. Germline assignment: CDR1 MGHDK and CDR2 SYGVNS. The CDR3 DNA reads TGTGCCAGCAGTGACTTCAATGACTGGGCAGATACGCAGTATTTT. Translating it yields CASSDFNDWADTQYF.